This T cell receptor beta chain derives from a study of cytomegalovirus exposure and HLA in healthy donors. Turning to this clone: Its antigen is not known.

PCR used 60 Vbeta primers and 13 Jbeta primers. Produced via immunoSEQ multiplex PCR; TCRdb's table is partial and in-frame only. The table has 180,000 or so clones, over 65% seen once. V was pared by 4 bases and J by 4 bases, with 6 bases of the junction left unmatched. The germline gives CDR1 SGHRS, CDR2 YFSETQ. This CDR3 contains 14 residues. Study-level points and caveats: Exclusion applied to some V segments, including TRBV6-2 and TRBV6-3, as they were indistinguishable. A list of roughly 160 TCR beta chains associated with cytomegalovirus was given. The authors later found HLA-associated TCR beta chains more clonally expanded than equally common others.

This TCR was recovered from a man younger than 35 in good health and CMV-seronegative. The genes are TRBV5-1 and TRBJ2-3; 7 bases match TRBD2. The sequenced sample consisted of PBMCs. The CDR3 DNA follows: TGCGCCAGCAGCCTGGAGGGGAGGGCAGATACGCAGTATTTT. Amino acids: CASSLEGRADTQYF.